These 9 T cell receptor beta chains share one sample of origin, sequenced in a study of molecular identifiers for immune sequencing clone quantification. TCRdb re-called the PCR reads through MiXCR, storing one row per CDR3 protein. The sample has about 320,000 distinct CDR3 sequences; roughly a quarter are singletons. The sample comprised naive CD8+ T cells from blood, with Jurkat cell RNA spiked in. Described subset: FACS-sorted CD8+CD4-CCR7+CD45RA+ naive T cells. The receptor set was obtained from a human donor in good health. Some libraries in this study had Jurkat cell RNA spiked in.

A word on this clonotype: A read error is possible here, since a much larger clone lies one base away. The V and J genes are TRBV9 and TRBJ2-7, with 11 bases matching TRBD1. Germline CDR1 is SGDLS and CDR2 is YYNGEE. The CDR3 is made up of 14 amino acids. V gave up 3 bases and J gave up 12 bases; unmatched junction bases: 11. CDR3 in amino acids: CASSAYLGQGDRYF. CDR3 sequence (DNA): TGTGCCAGCAGCGCCTATCTGGGACAGGGGGATAGGTACTTC.

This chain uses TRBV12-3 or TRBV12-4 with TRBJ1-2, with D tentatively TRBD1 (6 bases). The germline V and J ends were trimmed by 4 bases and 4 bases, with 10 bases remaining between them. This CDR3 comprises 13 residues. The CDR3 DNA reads TGTGCCAGCAGTTACGGGACAACCTATGGCTACACCTTC. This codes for CASSYGTTYGYTF.

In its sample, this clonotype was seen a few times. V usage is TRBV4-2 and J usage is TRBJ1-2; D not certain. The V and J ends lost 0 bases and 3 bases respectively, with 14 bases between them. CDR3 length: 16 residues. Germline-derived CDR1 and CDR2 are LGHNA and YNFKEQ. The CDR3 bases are TGTGCCAGCAGCCAAGAGTCGGCCCCGAACCACTATGGCTACACCTTC. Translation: CASSQESAPNHYGYTF.

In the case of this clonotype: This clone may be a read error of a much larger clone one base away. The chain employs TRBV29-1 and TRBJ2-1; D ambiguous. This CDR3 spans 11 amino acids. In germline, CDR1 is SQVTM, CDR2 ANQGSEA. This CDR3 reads CSAEGYGEQFF. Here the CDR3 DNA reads TGCAGCGCTGAAGGATATGGTGAGCAGTTCTTC.

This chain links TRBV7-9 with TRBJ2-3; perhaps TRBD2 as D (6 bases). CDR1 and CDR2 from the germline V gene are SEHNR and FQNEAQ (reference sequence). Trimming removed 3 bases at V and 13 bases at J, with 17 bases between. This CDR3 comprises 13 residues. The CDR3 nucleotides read TGTGCCAGCAGCTTGCCCCGGGACTTATCAAAGTATTTT. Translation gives CASSLPRDLSKYF.

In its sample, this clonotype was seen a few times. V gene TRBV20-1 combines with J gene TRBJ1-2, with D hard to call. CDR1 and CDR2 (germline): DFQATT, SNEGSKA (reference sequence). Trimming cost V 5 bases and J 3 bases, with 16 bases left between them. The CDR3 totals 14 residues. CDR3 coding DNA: TGCAGTGCTCGCCCCCAAGGGCTGGACTATGGCTACACCTTC. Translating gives CSARPQGLDYGYTF.

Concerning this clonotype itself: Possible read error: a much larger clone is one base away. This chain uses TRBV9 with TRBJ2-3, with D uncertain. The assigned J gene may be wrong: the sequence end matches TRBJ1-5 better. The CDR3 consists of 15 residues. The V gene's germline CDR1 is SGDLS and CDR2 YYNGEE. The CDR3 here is CASSVDRESTDTQHF. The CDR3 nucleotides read TGTGCCAGCAGCGTAGACCGGGAGAGTACAGATACGCAGCATTTT.

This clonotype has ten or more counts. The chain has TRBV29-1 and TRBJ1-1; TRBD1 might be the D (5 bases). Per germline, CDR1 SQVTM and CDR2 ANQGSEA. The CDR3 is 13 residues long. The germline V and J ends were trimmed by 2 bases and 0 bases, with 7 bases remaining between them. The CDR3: CSVETGVNTEAFF. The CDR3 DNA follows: TGCAGCGTTGAAACAGGAGTGAACACTGAAGCTTTCTTT.

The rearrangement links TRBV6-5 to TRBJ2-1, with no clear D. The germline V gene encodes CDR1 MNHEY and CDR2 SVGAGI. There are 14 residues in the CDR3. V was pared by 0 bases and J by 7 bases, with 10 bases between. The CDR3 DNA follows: TGTGCCAGCAGTTACTCGATGTCTTGGAATGAGCAGTTCTTC. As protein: CASSYSMSWNEQFF.